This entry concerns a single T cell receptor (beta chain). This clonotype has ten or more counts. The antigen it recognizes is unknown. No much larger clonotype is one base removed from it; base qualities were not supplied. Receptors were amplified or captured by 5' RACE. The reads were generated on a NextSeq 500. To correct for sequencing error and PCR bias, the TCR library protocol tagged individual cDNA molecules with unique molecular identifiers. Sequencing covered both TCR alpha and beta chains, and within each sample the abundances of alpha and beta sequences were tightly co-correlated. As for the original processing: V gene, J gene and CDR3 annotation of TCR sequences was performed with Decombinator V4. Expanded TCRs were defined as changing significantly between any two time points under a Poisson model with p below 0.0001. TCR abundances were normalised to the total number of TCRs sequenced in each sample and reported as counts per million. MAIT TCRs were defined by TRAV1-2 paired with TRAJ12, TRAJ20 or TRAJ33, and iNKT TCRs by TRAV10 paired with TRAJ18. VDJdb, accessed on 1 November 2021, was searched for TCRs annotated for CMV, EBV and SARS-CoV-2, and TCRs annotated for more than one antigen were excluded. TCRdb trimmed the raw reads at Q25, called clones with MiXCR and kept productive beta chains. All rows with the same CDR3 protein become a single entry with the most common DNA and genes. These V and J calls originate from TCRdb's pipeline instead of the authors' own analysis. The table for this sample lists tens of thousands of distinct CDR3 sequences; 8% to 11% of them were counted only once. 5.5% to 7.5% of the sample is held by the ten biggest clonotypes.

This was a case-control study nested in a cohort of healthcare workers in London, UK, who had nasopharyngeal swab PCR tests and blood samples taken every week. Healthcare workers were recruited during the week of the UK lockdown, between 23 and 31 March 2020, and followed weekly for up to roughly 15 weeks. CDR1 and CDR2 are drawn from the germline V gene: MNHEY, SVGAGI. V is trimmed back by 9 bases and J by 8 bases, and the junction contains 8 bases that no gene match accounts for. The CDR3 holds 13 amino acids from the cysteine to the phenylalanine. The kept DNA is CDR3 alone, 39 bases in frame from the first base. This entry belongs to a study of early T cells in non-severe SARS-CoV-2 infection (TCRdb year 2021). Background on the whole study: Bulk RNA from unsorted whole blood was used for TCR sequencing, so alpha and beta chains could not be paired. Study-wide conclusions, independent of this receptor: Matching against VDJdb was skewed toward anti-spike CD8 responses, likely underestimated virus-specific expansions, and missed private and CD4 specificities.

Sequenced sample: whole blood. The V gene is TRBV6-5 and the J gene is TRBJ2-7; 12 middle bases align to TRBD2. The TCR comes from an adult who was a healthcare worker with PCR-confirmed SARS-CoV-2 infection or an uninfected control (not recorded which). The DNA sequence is TGTGCCAGTGGTCTAGCGGGAGGGAGTAAGCAGTACTTC. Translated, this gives CASGLAGGSKQYF.